Each of the 20 T cell receptor beta chains below was sequenced from the same sample in a study of regulatory T cells in long-lasting Graves disease. Construction of the TCR beta libraries employed iRepertoire HTBI primers in conjunction with Arm-PCR of CDR3 regions. TCRdb used MiXCR to reprocess the multiplex PCR reads, holding one entry per CDR3 protein. This table has 400,000 to 650,000 distinct CDR3 sequences, 15% to 20% appearing once. Time point reported: newly diagnosed GD, antithyroid drugs for less than 3 months. Extracted PBMC RNA gave rise to the TCR library. This sample was also put to use in a study of T cells in Graves' hyperthyroidism and ophthalmopathy.

The sample consisted of peripheral blood mononuclear cells (PBMCs), taken at new diagnosis, from a patient treated with antithyroid drugs. Receptors originate from a woman aged 35 to 59 with Graves disease.

This clonotype was detected a few times. The rearrangement joins TRBV4-1 to TRBJ2-1; D call uncertain. The ends were cut back, 0 bases at V and 1 base at J, with 7 bases in the middle. Per the germline V gene, CDR1 is MGHRA and CDR2 is YSYEKL. The CDR3 extends over 15 amino acids. The CDR3: CASSQDQVSYNEQFF. The CDR3 DNA sequence: TGCGCCAGCAGCCAAGATCAGGTTTCCTACAATGAGCAGTTCTTC.

This chain links TRBV15 with TRBJ2-7; D perhaps matches TRBD1 (6 bases). Trimming cost V 3 bases and J 3 bases, with 12 bases left between them. There are 14 residues in the CDR3. Germline-derived CDR1 and CDR2 are LNHNV and YYDKDF (reference sequence). The CDR3 coding sequence is TGTGCCACCAGCAGTCTGAGGGACAACTACGAGCAGTACTTC. Translated: CATSSLRDNYEQYF.

This clonotype was detected ten times or more. This chain links TRBV4-1 with TRBJ2-7; D remains unclear. The germline CDR1 and CDR2 sequences are MGHRA and YSYEKL. The CDR3 is made up of 12 amino acids. The V end was cut by 4 bases, the J end by 6 bases, with 10 bases between. In DNA, the CDR3 is TGCGCCAGCAGCCCCGACTTGTTCGAGCAGTACTTC. Protein: CASSPDLFEQYF.

The chain combines TRBV5-4 with TRBJ2-1; 9 bases match TRBD1. The V segment lost 2 bases and the J segment 6 bases; nucleotides outside the gene matches: 6. Germline V CDR1 and CDR2: SGHNT, YYREEE (reference sequence). CDR3 length equals 15 residues. CDR3 protein: CASSFPTGGFNEQFF. CDR3 sequence (DNA): TGTGCCAGCAGCTTCCCGACAGGGGGATTCAATGAGCAGTTCTTC.

This clonotype was detected many times. V gene TRBV10-3 combines with J gene TRBJ1-1, with D tentatively TRBD1 (6 bases). Germline values: CDR1 ENHRY, CDR2 SYGVKD. V lost 0 bases and J lost 0, with 8 bases in between. The CDR3 length is 15 residues. The CDR3 DNA reads as TGTGCCATCAGTGAGTCGAAGGGGGTGAACACTGAAGCTTTCTTT. Amino acids: CAISESKGVNTEAFF.

This clonotype was observed at least ten times. CDR3 sequence (DNA): TGTGCCAGCAGCTTGGTCGGACTAGCTTCGGAGACCCAGTACTTC. Protein product: CASSLVGLASETQYF. V usage is TRBV5-5 and J usage is TRBJ2-5, with TRBD2 matching 8 bases. The CDR3 is 15 amino acids. The trim removed 0 bases at V and 5 bases at J, leaving 6 bases unmatched. Germline assignment: CDR1 SGHKS and CDR2 YYEKEE (reference sequence).

This clonotype has just a few counts. The J gene is TRBJ1-2, the V gene TRBV12-5, with a possible D match to TRBD1 (5 bases). Germline CDR1 reads LGHNT; CDR2 reads FRNRAP. Trimming removed 1 base at V and 8 bases at J, with 11 bases between. The CDR3 is made up of 13 amino acids. CDR3 protein: CASGLGTLGGYTF. The CDR3 DNA sequence: TGTGCTAGTGGTTTGGGGACATTAGGGGGCTACACCTTC.

This clonotype was seen at least ten times. The chain links TRBV3-1 to TRBJ1-6; the D is unclear. The CDR3 loop spans 12 amino acids. CDR1 and CDR2 (germline): LGHDT, YNNKEL (reference sequence). The ends were cut back, 0 bases at V and 11 bases at J, with 5 bases in the middle. CDR3 sequence reads: CASSQERTPLHF. The CDR3, as DNA: TGTGCCAGCAGCCAAGAAAGGACACCCCTCCACTTT.

This clonotype has more than one count but fewer than ten. The chain uses TRBV7-9 and TRBJ2-3; TRBD2 aligns across 9 bases. V shed 5 bases, J shed 6 bases, and the junction held 9 bases outside the gene matches. The CDR3 consists of 15 residues. Germline V gene data show CDR1 as SEHNR and CDR2 as FQNEAQ (reference sequence). In nucleotides, the CDR3 is TGTGCCAGCAGCCCGCTAGCGGGGCCCGGGGATACGCAGTATTTT. Its protein product is CASSPLAGPGDTQYF.

The chain couples TRBV27 to TRBJ1-5; unclear D gene. Trimming took 5 bases from V and 0 from J, leaving 14 bases between them. The CDR3 consists of 16 residues. CDR1 and CDR2 from the germline V gene are MNHEY and SMNVEV (reference sequence). The CDR3 protein is CASSPPHRNSNQPQHF. The DNA of the CDR3 is TGTGCCAGCAGTCCACCCCATAGGAATAGCAATCAGCCCCAGCATTTT.

This clonotype occurred a few times. The J gene is TRBJ1-4, the V gene TRBV6-1; 10 nucleotides match TRBD1. The CDR3 length is 18 residues. With 1 base clipped from V and 0 bases from J, the junction kept 5 bases outside the gene matches. The germline V gene encodes CDR1 MNHNS and CDR2 SASEGT. The CDR3 loop is CASSEGTGGFATNEKLFF. The CDR3, as DNA: TGTGCCAGCAGTGAAGGGACAGGGGGGTTTGCAACTAATGAAAAACTGTTTTTT.

This clonotype has more than one count but fewer than ten. The chain carries TRBV5-8 and TRBJ2-7; D is unresolved. The V gene's germline CDR1 is SGHTS and CDR2 YDEGEE. V lost 3 bases to trimming and J lost 2 bases, with 9 bases between them. This CDR3 is 13 amino acids long. The CDR3, as DNA: TGTGCCAGCAGCTCGACGGATACCTACGAGCAGTACTTC. It codes for CASSSTDTYEQYF.

The V call is TRBV6-1, the J call TRBJ1-5; 7 nucleotides match TRBD1. V shed 6 bases and J 1 base; nucleotides not matched to a gene: 6. This CDR3 contains 15 residues. CDR1 MNHNS and CDR2 SASEGT come from the germline V gene. CDR3 bases: TGTGCCAGCAGAACCGGGACAGAGAGCAATCAGCCCCAGCATTTT. Translated: CASRTGTESNQPQHF.

This clonotype was observed a few times. The gene calls are TRBV3-1 and TRBJ2-7, with 7 bases aligning to TRBD1. Germline loops: CDR1 LGHDT, CDR2 YNNKEL (reference sequence). Trimming took 4 bases from V and 6 from J; bases not matched to a gene: 9. The CDR3 length is 14 residues. DNA of the CDR3: TGTGCCAGCAGCCTCCGGGGACAGTCCGCCGAGCAGTACTTC. Amino acids: CASSLRGQSAEQYF.

In this sample, this clonotype turned up a few times. This chain uses TRBV28 with TRBJ1-3; the D is unclear. Germline CDR1 and CDR2: MDHEN and SYDVKM. This CDR3 has 14 amino acids. With 5 bases removed from V and 1 base from J, the gap between germline ends came to 9 bases. The DNA of the CDR3 is TGTGCCAGCAGTCCCCATACGTCTGGAAACACCATATATTTT. Translated: CASSPHTSGNTIYF. Supplemented by reference TRBV28 and TRBJ1-3, the full variable domain reads DVKVTQSSRYLVKRTGEKVFLECVQDMDHENMFWYRQDPGLGLRLIYFSYDVKMKEKGDIPEGYSVSREKKERFSLILESASTNQTSMYLCASSPHTSGNTIYFGEGSWLTVV.

The chain carries TRBV12-3 or TRBV12-4 and TRBJ2-7, with 8 bases fitting TRBD1. V trimming: 5 bases; J trimming: 0 bases; junction bases outside the gene matches: 9. CDR3 length equals 16 residues. Here the CDR3 DNA reads TGTGCCAGCAGTCCCTCGGTCGGACAGGGCTCCTACGAGCAGTACTTC. Protein product: CASSPSVGQGSYEQYF.

This chain uses TRBV10-3 with TRBJ1-2, with D maybe TRBD1 (5 bases). Germline V gives CDR1 ENHRY, CDR2 SYGVKD. V was trimmed by 1 base and J by 2 bases, leaving 8 bases between them. The CDR3 is made up of 14 amino acids. In DNA, the CDR3 is TGTGCCATCAGTGAGTTGGCAGGGAACTATGGCTACACCTTC. Residues: CAISELAGNYGYTF.

This chain joins TRBV10-3 and TRBJ1-2; 10 bases agree with TRBD1. Germline V CDR1 and CDR2: ENHRY, SYGVKD. V lost 6 bases and J lost 4; bases outside the gene matches: 11. The CDR3 extends over 16 amino acids. The chain's CDR3 is CAIRTRPGQGSYGYTF. Here the CDR3 DNA reads TGTGCCATCAGAACAAGACCGGGACAGGGGTCCTATGGCTACACCTTC.

Note on this clonotype: The conserved final phenylalanine or tryptophan is absent from the CDR3, which likely points to a read error. The chain uses TRBV19 and TRBJ1-4; 8 bases are shared with TRBD1. The V gene's germline CDR1 is LNHDA and CDR2 SQIVND (reference sequence). The CDR3 sequence is 14 residues long. V was clipped by 4 bases and J by 7 bases; unmatched bases: 5. CDR3 sequence: CASSKTGVGEKLFL. The CDR3 bases are TGTGCCAGTAGTAAGACAGGGGTGGGTGAAAAACTGTTTCTT.

In this sample, this clonotype turned up a few times. V usage is TRBV4-1 and J usage is TRBJ1-1; weak D call: TRBD1 (5 bases). Looked up from germline, CDR1 is MGHRA and CDR2 is YSYEKL. Trimming pared 0 bases from V and 1 base from J, leaving 15 bases between. This CDR3 spans 17 amino acids. The DNA of the CDR3 is TGCGCCAGCAGCCAAGATTATGGGGCAGGGACGAACACTGAAGCTTTCTTT. Translation: CASSQDYGAGTNTEAFF.